Each of the 5 T cell receptor beta chains below was sequenced from the same sample in a study of shared clonotypes between healthy human individuals. Some clones are missing from TCRdb's copy, which holds only in-frame ones; the method was immunoSEQ multiplex PCR. The table has approximately 1.5 million clones, approximately 98.5% seen once. Sequencing was carried out using naive CD4+ T cells sorted from blood. Subset noted: CD45RA+ positively selected. The receptors shown here come from a man younger than 45 in good health.

The rearrangement joins TRBV19 to TRBJ1-4, with unresolved D. The CDR3 length is 15 residues. Germline V gene data show CDR1 as LNHDA and CDR2 as SQIVND (reference sequence). Trimming pared 3 bases from V and 3 bases from J, leaving 11 bases between. The CDR3 DNA reads TGTGCCAGTAGTATCGACGGTCATCCTAATGAAAAACTGTTTTTT. It codes for CASSIDGHPNEKLFF.

The rearrangement links TRBV5-4 to TRBJ1-3; unclear D gene. In germline, CDR1 is SGHNT, CDR2 YYREEE (reference sequence). CDR3 length equals 15 residues. V gave up 4 bases and J gave up 2 bases, with 13 bases separating them. The CDR3: CASSLAGRTGNTIYF. DNA of the CDR3: TGTGCCAGCAGCCTCGCTGGGCGGACTGGAAACACCATATATTTT.

Written as DNA, the CDR3 is TGTGCCACCAGCAGAGTACTAGCGGGAGACAATGAGCAGTTCTTC. Residues: CATSRVLAGDNEQFF. The chain joins TRBV15 to TRBJ2-1; 11 nucleotides agree with TRBD2. Germline loops: CDR1 LNHNV, CDR2 YYDKDF (reference sequence). The CDR3 sequence is 15 residues long. The trim removed 1 base at V and 5 bases at J, leaving 1 base unmatched.

This clone was counted between two and nine times. At the DNA level, this CDR3 is encoded by other sequences in the same sample as well. This chain uses TRBV18 with TRBJ2-2; 7 bases are shared with TRBD1. The CDR3 length is 14 residues. Germline V gene sequence: CDR1 KGHSH, CDR2 LQKENI. V lost 1 base to trimming and J lost 5 bases; unmatched junction nucleotides: 1. The CDR3 DNA reads as TGTGCCAGCTCACCACAGGGGGCAACCGGGGAGCTGTTTTTT. Its translation is CASSPQGATGELFF.

V gene TRBV9 combines with J gene TRBJ1-1, with 7 bases that match TRBD1. In germline, CDR1 is SGDLS, CDR2 YYNGEE. Trimming cost V 0 bases and J 6 bases; bases outside gene matches: 8. The CDR3 has 15 residues. The CDR3 loop is CASSVEPQGKAEAFF. The CDR3 DNA sequence: TGTGCCAGCAGCGTAGAGCCACAGGGGAAGGCTGAAGCTTTCTTT.